This T cell receptor beta chain appears in the sequencing data of a study of cytomegalovirus exposure and HLA in healthy donors. It was with 60 Vbeta and 13 Jbeta primers that the PCR ran. Data came from immunoSEQ multiplex PCR; TCRdb stores just in-frame clones and leaves some out. The sample carries some 150,000 clones, under 80% recorded once. The CDR3 is 17 amino acids. The germline gives CDR1 MGHRA, CDR2 YSYEKL. The V segment lost 4 bases and the J segment 4 bases; nucleotides outside the gene matches: 7. This sequence originates from a man between 40 and 49 years old in good health and CMV-seronegative. Sequenced: PBMCs. This chain links TRBV4-1 with TRBJ2-1, with 13 bases aligning to TRBD2. Here the CDR3 DNA reads TGCGCCAGCAGCCGAAGGACTAGCGGGAGTGGGTACAATGAGCAGTTCTTC. This codes for CASSRRTSGSGYNEQFF.